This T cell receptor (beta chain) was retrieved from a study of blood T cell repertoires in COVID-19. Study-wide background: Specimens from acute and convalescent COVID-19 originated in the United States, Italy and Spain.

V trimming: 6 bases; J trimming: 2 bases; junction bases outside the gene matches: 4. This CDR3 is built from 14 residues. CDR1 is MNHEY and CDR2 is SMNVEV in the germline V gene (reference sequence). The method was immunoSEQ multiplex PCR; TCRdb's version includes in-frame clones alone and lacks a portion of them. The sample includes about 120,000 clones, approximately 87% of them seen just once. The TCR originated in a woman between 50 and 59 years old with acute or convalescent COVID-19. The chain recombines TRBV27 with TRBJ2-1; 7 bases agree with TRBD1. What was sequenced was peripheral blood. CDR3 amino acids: CASRRQGTYNEQFF. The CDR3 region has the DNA TGTGCCAGCAGGCGACAGGGTACCTACAATGAGCAGTTCTTC.